The T cell receptor (beta chain) under discussion was sequenced for a study of T cells after yellow fever vaccination. Points from the study as a whole: Abundant clonotypes from the bulk population could get into FACS-sorted repertoires as contaminants.

CDR3 length: 13 amino acids. CDR1 is SGHRS and CDR2 is YFSETQ in the germline V gene. Trimming took 6 bases from V and 4 from J, leaving 10 bases between them. A process of 5'RACE template switching, which added a universal primer site and UMIs, was used to make TCR cDNA. TCRdb used MiXCR to reprocess the 5' RACE reads, holding one entry per CDR3 protein. The sample holds some 320,000 distinct CDR3 sequences; about 4.5% are singletons and the top ten take 15% to 20%. On this clonotype: What it recognizes is unknown.

Sequencing was performed on PBMCs, taken 15 days after the yellow fever booster vaccination. The chain carries TRBV5-1 and TRBJ2-2; no clear D gene. This sequence was found in a man between 18 and 35 years old who received the YFV17D yellow fever vaccine. CDR3 in amino acids: CASTLSPTGELFF. The CDR3 region has the DNA TGCGCCAGCACCCTGAGCCCCACCGGGGAGCTGTTTTTT.